These 25 T cell receptor beta chains share one sample of origin, sequenced in a study of Ad26.COV2.S vaccination and SARS-CoV-2 variants. Generated by immunoSEQ multiplex PCR, the TCRdb table keeps only in-frame clones and is missing some. Seen here are over 450,000 clones, around 89% observed once, and the top ten hold 1.7%. Described treatment: 15 to 20 received Ad26.COV2.S at low or high dose, single or two shots; a few received placebo; per-sample allocation not given. Sampling was done on day 63 after the first vaccine or placebo injection. The sequencing used peripheral blood, collected in a trial of Ad26.COV2.S vaccine versus placebo. These receptors all come from a person between 18 and 60 years old who received the Ad26.COV2.S COVID-19 vaccine or a placebo.

The gene calls are TRBV4-2 and TRBJ2-3; 12 bases match TRBD2. CDR1 is LGHNA, CDR2 YNFKEQ, per germline. J was trimmed by 3 bases and V by 0 bases; bases with no gene match: 7. The CDR3 extends over 18 amino acids. This CDR3 reads CASSQDPSGRALTDTQYF. The CDR3 coding sequence is TGTGCCAGCAGCCAAGATCCTAGCGGGAGGGCCTTAACAGATACGCAGTATTTT.

This clone was detected only a few times. The J gene is TRBJ1-1, the V gene TRBV5-4; D possibly corresponds to TRBD1 (5 bases). The CDR3 consists of 14 residues. Trimming took off 3 bases at V and 4 bases at J, with 13 bases between the two ends. Germline CDR1 and CDR2: SGHNT and YYREEE (reference sequence). The CDR3 sequence: CASSYDRGGTEAFF. The CDR3 DNA reads TGTGCCAGCAGCTACGACCGGGGCGGCACTGAAGCTTTCTTT.

The CDR3 DNA reads as TGTGCCAGCAGTGAAGGGCAGGGAGTCTATGGCTACACCTTC. Protein: CASSEGQGVYGYTF. V is TRBV28 and J is TRBJ1-2, with D maybe TRBD1 (5 bases). Per the germline V gene, CDR1 is MDHEN and CDR2 is SYDVKM. This CDR3 spans 14 amino acids. V was pared by 5 bases and J by 4 bases, with 14 bases between.

The V gene is TRBV28, the J gene TRBJ2-7; 7 positions match TRBD2. Germline V CDR1 and CDR2: MDHEN, SYDVKM. The J segment lost 1 base and the V segment lost 6 bases, leaving 6 bases of the junction unmatched. The CDR3 totals 14 residues. The CDR3 here is CASRVGGPSYEQYF. CDR3 sequence (DNA): TGTGCCAGCAGGGTGGGAGGGCCTTCCTACGAGCAGTACTTC. Using reference TRBV28 and TRBJ2-7 for the parts outside the CDR3, the full variable domain is DVKVTQSSRYLVKRTGEKVFLECVQDMDHENMFWYRQDPGLGLRLIYFSYDVKMKEKGDIPEGYSVSREKKERFSLILESASTNQTSMYLCASRVGGPSYEQYFGPGTRLTVT.

As regards this clone: Other DNA sequences in this sample translate to the same CDR3. The chain uses TRBV29-1 and TRBJ2-3, with D unclear. In germline, CDR1 is SQVTM, CDR2 ANQGSEA. Deletions cut 5 bases from V and 3 bases from J, with 3 bases between. The CDR3 contains 10 residues. In DNA form, the CDR3 reads TGCAGCGTTCGGACAGATACGCAGTATTTT. It yields the protein CSVRTDTQYF.

V is TRBV7-6 and J is TRBJ2-1; D possibly corresponds to TRBD1 (6 bases). CDR1 is SGHVS, CDR2 FNYEAQ, per germline. This CDR3 has 15 amino acids. With 7 bases removed from V and 4 bases from J, the gap between germline ends came to 17 bases. The chain's CDR3 is CASTTGTRPYNEQFF. The CDR3 bases are TGTGCCAGCACCACCGGGACACGTCCTTACAATGAGCAGTTCTTC.

The chain uses TRBV6-6 and TRBJ1-2; a weak D match, TRBD1 (6 bases). V shed 2 bases and J shed 5 bases, with 15 bases lying between them. The length of the CDR3 is 15 residues. The germline V gene has CDR1 MNHNY and CDR2 SVGAGI (reference sequence). The CDR3 DNA reads TGTGCCAGCAGTTACACAGACAGGCGGGTATATGGCTACACCTTC. Its protein product is CASSYTDRRVYGYTF.

This chain joins TRBV3-1 (or the pseudogene TRBV3-2) and TRBJ2-7, with 11 bases identical to TRBD2. Germline V lookup: CDR1 LGHDT, CDR2 YNNKEL (reference sequence). The CDR3 has 15 amino acids. V shed 0 bases and J 2 bases; nucleotides not matched to a gene: 0. The CDR3 nucleotides read TGTGCCAGCAGCCAAGAGACTAGCGGGACCTACGAGCAGTACTTC. It encodes CASSQETSGTYEQYF.

This chain uses TRBV27 with TRBJ1-1; the match to TRBD1 covers 7 bases. CDR1 and CDR2 (germline): MNHEY, SMNVEV (reference sequence). The length of the CDR3 is 13 residues. Losses at the gene ends were 5 bases for V and 5 bases for J; bases not matched to a gene: 5. DNA of the CDR3: TGTGCCAGCAGTCCGCCGACAGGGACTGAAGCTTTCTTT. It encodes CASSPPTGTEAFF.

This chain uses TRBV21-1 with TRBJ1-3. TRBV21-1 is reported as a pseudogene. This CDR3 has 20 residues. The CDR3 region is CASSKGVVRTEGRSGNTIYF. DNA of the CDR3: TGTGCCAGCAGCAAAGGGGTCGTTCGTACAGAAGGACGCTCTGGAAACACCATATATTTT.

In its sample, this clone was seen once. This chain uses TRBV4-2 with TRBJ2-1; TRBD2 matches at 7 bases. CDR1 is LGHNA, CDR2 YNFKEQ, per germline. The CDR3 is made up of 18 amino acids. J was trimmed by 2 bases and V by 1 base; bases with no gene match: 11. The CDR3 DNA sequence: TGTGCCAGCAGCCAAGTTTCGAGCGGGATTTTCGCCTACAATGAGCAGTTCTTC. Translation: CASSQVSSGIFAYNEQFF.

This clone was observed a few times. The CDR3 sequence: CASRPQNNQPQHF. The CDR3 DNA sequence: TGTGCCAGCAGACCTCAGAACAATCAGCCCCAGCATTTT. This chain links TRBV12-3 or TRBV12-4 with TRBJ1-5, with D hard to call. V lost 6 bases to trimming and J lost 3 bases, with 9 bases between them. The CDR3 is 13 residues long.

The genes are TRBV14 and TRBJ2-5, with D possibly matching TRBD2 (5 bases). This CDR3 is 17 amino acids long. V lost 0 bases and J lost 0, with 14 bases in between. Per germline, CDR1 SGHDN and CDR2 FVKESK. The CDR3 DNA reads as TGTGCCAGCAGCCAAGATAGAGGGCATAACTACCAAGAGACCCAGTACTTC. Its translation: CASSQDRGHNYQETQYF.

This chain uses TRBV7-3 with TRBJ2-1, with TRBD1 matching over 7 bases. CDR1 is SGHTA and CDR2 is FQGTGA in the germline V gene. This CDR3 is 14 amino acids long. V trimming: 5 bases; J trimming: 7 bases; junction bases outside the gene matches: 8. CDR3 loop: CASSPGQTFNEQFF. The CDR3 DNA reads TGTGCCAGCAGCCCGGGACAGACCTTTAATGAGCAGTTCTTC.

The rearrangement uses TRBV5-5 and TRBJ2-1; 8 bases line up with TRBD2. Germline CDR1 SGHKS, CDR2 YYEKEE (reference sequence). V trimming: 0 bases; J trimming: 12 bases; junction bases outside the gene matches: 11. The CDR3 loop spans 15 amino acids. This CDR3 is CASSLGLAPGRGQFF. CDR3 in DNA: TGTGCCAGCAGCTTGGGACTAGCGCCCGGGCGTGGGCAGTTCTTC.

Here the CDR3 DNA reads TGTGCCAGCTCCCCCGGTCCGCGCACTGAAGCTTTCTTT. Protein: CASSPGPRTEAFF. The J gene is TRBJ1-1, the V gene TRBV18, with unresolved D. Germline CDR1 reads KGHSH; CDR2 reads LQKENI. The CDR3 totals 13 residues. Trimming removed 6 bases from V and 4 bases from J, with 12 bases in between.

This chain links TRBV9 with TRBJ1-4; D is possibly TRBD1 (6 bases). Germline V lookup: CDR1 SGDLS, CDR2 YYNGEE. The CDR3 spans 16 residues. V was clipped by 2 bases and J by 5 bases, with 16 bases between them. The DNA for the CDR3 is TGTGCCAGCAGCGTGGCGGCGACAGGAGGAAATGAAAAACTGTTTTTT. As protein: CASSVAATGGNEKLFF.

The CDR3 loop reads CAWSPGQTNTGELFF. The CDR3 DNA is TGTGCCTGGAGCCCGGGACAAACGAACACCGGGGAGCTGTTTTTT. This chain joins TRBV30 and TRBJ2-2, with D maybe TRBD1 (6 bases). V shed 3 bases and J shed 0 bases, with 11 bases lying between them. The CDR3 extends over 15 amino acids. Looked up from germline, CDR1 is GTSNPN and CDR2 is SVGIG (reference sequence).

V gene TRBV19 combines with J gene TRBJ2-7; 9 nucleotides line up with TRBD1. This CDR3 comprises 13 residues. V was clipped by 5 bases and J by 3 bases; unmatched bases: 2. Looked up from germline, CDR1 is LNHDA and CDR2 is SQIVND (reference sequence). CDR3 bases: TGTGCCAGTAGTGGGGGACAGGGCTACGAGCAGTACTTC. It specifies CASSGGQGYEQYF.

This clone was seen once. This chain links TRBV28 with TRBJ2-1; no clear D gene. The V gene's germline CDR1 is MDHEN and CDR2 SYDVKM. V was trimmed by 8 bases and J by 4 bases, leaving 15 bases between them. The CDR3 is 14 amino acids. The CDR3 nucleotides are TGTGCCAGCGTTTCCAAGGGCGGTTACAATGAGCAGTTCTTC. Protein product: CASVSKGGYNEQFF.

The genes are TRBV7-9 and TRBJ2-5, with TRBD2 as a possible D gene (5 bases). CDR3 size: 17 residues. Germline V gene lookup returns CDR1 SEHNR and CDR2 FQNEAQ (reference sequence). Trimming took off 6 bases at V and 1 base at J, with 21 bases between the two ends. The CDR3 DNA sequence: TGTGCCAGCAGTTATTACCCCCAGCTAGCCGGCCAAGAGACCCAGTACTTC. This translates into CASSYYPQLAGQETQYF. Together with reference TRBV7-9 and TRBJ2-5, the CDR3 gives the full variable domain: DTGVSQNPRHKITKRGQNVTFRCDPISEHNRLYWYRQTLGQGPEFLTYFQNEAQLEKSRLLSDRFSAERPKGSFSTLEIQRTEQGDSAMYLCASSYYPQLAGQETQYFGPGTRLLVL.

The DNA of the CDR3 is TGTGCCAGCAGCCAAACGACAGGGGATGGCTACACCTTC. Translating gives CASSQTTGDGYTF. This chain uses TRBV3-1 (or the pseudogene TRBV3-2) with TRBJ1-2; 8 nucleotides line up with TRBD1. Germline V gene sequence: CDR1 LGHDT, CDR2 YNNKEL (reference sequence). This CDR3 is 13 amino acids long. Unmatched junction bases numbered 2, after V lost 2 bases and J lost 6 bases.

The V and J genes are TRBV6-5 and TRBJ2-5, with D possibly being TRBD2 (6 bases). V was shortened by 11 bases and J by 4 bases, with 14 bases between the two germline ends. This CDR3 is 12 amino acids long. Germline V gives CDR1 MNHEY, CDR2 SVGAGI. This CDR3 reads CASGGSGETQYF. The CDR3 nucleotides are TGTGCCTCTGGGGGGAGTGGAGAGACCCAGTACTTC.

This chain uses TRBV11-2 with TRBJ2-7; D gene unclear. This CDR3 has 13 amino acids. V was trimmed by 1 base and J by 4 bases, leaving 8 bases between them. The V gene's germline CDR1 is SGHAT and CDR2 FQNNGV. In DNA form, the CDR3 reads TGTGCCAGCAGCTTAGGCGGTCGATACGAGCAGTACTTC. Translation gives CASSLGGRYEQYF.

V and J are TRBV20-1 and TRBJ1-1, with D unresolved. Per germline, CDR1 DFQATT and CDR2 SNEGSKA (reference sequence). Trimming pared 3 bases from V and 1 base from J, leaving 9 bases between. This CDR3 contains 13 residues. CDR3 in amino acids: CSASRHRNTEAFF. CDR3 DNA: TGCAGTGCTAGTCGACACAGGAACACTGAAGCTTTCTTT.